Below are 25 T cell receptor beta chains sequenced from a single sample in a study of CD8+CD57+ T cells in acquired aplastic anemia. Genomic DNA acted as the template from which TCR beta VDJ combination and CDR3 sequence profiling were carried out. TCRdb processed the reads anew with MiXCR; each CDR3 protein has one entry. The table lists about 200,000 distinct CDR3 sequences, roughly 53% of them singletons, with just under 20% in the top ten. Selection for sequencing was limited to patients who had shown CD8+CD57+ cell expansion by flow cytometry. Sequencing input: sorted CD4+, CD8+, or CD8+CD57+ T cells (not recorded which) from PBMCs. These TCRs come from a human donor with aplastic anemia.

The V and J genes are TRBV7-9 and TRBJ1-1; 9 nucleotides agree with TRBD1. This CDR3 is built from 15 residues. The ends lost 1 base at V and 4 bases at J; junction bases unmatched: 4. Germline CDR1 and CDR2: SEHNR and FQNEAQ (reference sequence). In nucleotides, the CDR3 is TGTGCCAGCAGCTTAGTCGGGACAGGGCGCACTGAAGCTTTCTTT. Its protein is CASSLVGTGRTEAFF.

The CDR3 nucleotides read TGTGCCAGCAGTTACCGGGGACAGGGGCTAAACTATGGCTACACCTTC. Encoded protein: CASSYRGQGLNYGYTF. The V call is TRBV6-6, the J call TRBJ1-2, with 10 bases aligning to TRBD1. The CDR3 has 16 amino acids. V gave up 2 bases and J gave up 2 bases; unmatched junction bases: 5. In germline, CDR1 is MNHNY, CDR2 SVGAGI (reference sequence).

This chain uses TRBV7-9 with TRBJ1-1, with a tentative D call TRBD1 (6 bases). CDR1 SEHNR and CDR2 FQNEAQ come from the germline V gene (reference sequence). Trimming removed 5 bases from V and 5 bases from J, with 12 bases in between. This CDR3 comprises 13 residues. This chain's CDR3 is CASSGQTGTEAFF. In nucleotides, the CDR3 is TGTGCCAGCAGCGGACAAACAGGGACTGAAGCTTTCTTT.

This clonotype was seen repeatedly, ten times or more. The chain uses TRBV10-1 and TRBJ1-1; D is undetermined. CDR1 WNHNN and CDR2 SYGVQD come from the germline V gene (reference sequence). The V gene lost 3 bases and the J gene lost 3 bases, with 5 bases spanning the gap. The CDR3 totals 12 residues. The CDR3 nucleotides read TGCGCCAGCAGTGACGGGTACACTGAAGCTTTCTTT. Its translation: CASSDGYTEAFF.

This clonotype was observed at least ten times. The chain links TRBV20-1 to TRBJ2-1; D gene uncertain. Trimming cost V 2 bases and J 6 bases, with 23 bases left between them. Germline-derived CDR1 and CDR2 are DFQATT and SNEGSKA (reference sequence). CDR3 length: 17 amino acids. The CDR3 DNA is TGCAGTGCTAGACAACTAAGGACGGTTGGTTTTGGCAATGAGCAGTTCTTC. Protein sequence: CSARQLRTVGFGNEQFF.

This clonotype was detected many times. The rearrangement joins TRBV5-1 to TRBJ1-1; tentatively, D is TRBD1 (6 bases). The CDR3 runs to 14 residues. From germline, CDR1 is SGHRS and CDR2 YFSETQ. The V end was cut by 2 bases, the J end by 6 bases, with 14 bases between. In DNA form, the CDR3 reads TGCGCCAGCAGCTTCGGACAGCCGCTCGCTGAAGCTTTCTTT. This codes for CASSFGQPLAEAFF.

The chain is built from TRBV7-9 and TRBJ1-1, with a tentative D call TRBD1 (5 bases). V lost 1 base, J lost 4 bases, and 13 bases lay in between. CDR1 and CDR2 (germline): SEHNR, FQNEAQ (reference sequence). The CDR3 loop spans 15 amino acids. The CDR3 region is CASSLGQGQGTEAFF. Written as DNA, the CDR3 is TGTGCCAGCAGCTTAGGTCAGGGCCAGGGCACTGAAGCTTTCTTT.

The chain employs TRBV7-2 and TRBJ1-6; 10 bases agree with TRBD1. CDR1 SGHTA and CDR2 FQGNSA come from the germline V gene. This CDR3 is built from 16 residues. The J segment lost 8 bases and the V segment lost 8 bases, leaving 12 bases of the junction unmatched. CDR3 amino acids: CASGKKTGGFYSPLHF. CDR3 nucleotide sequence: TGTGCCAGCGGAAAGAAGACAGGGGGCTTTTATTCACCCCTCCACTTT.

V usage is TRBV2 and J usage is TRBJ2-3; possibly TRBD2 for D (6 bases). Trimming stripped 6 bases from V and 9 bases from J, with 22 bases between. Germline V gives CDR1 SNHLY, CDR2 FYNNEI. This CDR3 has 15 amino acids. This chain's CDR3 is CASSLNFDGAGTQYF. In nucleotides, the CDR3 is TGTGCCAGCAGCTTAAACTTCGACGGGGCGGGGACGCAGTATTTT.

The CDR3 DNA is TGTGCCAGCAGCCGGGACAGGGGCCGCCTGTCCTACGAGCAGTACTTC. Translating gives CASSRDRGRLSYEQYF. The chain employs TRBV2 and TRBJ2-7, with 10 bases aligning to TRBD1. This CDR3 comprises 16 residues. J gave up 1 base and V 6 bases, and 9 bases lay outside the gene matches. CDR1 is SNHLY, CDR2 FYNNEI, per germline.

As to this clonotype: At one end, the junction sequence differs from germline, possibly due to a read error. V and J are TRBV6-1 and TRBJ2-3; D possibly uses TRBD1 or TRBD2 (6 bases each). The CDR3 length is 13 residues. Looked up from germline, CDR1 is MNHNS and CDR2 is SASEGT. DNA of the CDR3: TGTGCCAGCAGCGCCACGGGGGCAGAGACGCAGTATTTT. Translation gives CASSATGAETQYF.

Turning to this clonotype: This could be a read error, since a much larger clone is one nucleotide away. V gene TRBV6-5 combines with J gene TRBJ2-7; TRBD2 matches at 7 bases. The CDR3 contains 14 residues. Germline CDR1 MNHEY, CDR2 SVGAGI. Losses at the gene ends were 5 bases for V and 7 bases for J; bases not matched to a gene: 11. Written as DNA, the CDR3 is TGTGCCAGCAGTGAAGACTGGGCTAGCGGTGAGCAGTACTTC. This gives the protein CASSEDWASGEQYF.

CDR3 protein: CASSEAFF. The CDR3 region has the DNA TGTGCCAGCAGTGAAGCTTTCTTT. The chain recombines TRBV2 with TRBJ1-1; D remains ambiguous. CDR3 length: 8 residues. The germline V gene encodes CDR1 SNHLY and CDR2 FYNNEI. With 0 bases removed from V and 13 bases from J, the gap between germline ends came to 0 bases.

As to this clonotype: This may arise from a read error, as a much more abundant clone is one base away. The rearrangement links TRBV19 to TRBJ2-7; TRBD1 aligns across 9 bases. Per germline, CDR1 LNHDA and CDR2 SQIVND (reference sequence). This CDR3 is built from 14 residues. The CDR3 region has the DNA TGTGCCGGTAGTACCCGGGACAGGGCGGGCGAGCAGTACTTC. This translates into CAGSTRDRAGEQYF.

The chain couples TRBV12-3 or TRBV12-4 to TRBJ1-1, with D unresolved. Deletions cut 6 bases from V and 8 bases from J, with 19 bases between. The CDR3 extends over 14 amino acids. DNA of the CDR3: TGTGCCAGCAGCATTCTGGGATCGACGGTAGAAGCTTTCTTT. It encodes CASSILGSTVEAFF.

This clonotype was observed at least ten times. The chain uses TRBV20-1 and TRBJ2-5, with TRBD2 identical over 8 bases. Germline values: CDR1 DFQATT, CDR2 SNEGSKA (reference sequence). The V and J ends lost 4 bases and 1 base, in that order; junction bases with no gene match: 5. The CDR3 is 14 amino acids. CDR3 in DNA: TGCAGTGCTATACCCGGGGGGGTCCAAGAGACCCAGTACTTC. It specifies CSAIPGGVQETQYF.

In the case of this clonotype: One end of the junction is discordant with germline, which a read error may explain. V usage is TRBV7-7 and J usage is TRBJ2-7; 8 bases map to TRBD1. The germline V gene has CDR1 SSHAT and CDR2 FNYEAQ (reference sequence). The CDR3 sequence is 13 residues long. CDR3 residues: CASSLAGGGEQYF. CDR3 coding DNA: TGTGCTAGCAGCTTAGCAGGGGGCGGCGAGCAGTACTTC.

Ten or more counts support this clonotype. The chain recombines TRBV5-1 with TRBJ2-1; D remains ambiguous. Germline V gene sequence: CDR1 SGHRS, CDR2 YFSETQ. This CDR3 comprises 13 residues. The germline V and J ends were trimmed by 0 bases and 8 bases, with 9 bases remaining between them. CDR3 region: CASSLESADEQFF. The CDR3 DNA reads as TGCGCCAGCAGCTTGGAGTCAGCCGATGAGCAGTTCTTC.

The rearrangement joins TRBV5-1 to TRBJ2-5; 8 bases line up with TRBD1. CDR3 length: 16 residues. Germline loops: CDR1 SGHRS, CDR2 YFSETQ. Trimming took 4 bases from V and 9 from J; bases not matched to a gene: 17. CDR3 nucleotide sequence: TGCGCCAGCAGCCAGTACGGGACAGGCCAACGGAGGGCCCAGTACTTC. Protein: CASSQYGTGQRRAQYF.

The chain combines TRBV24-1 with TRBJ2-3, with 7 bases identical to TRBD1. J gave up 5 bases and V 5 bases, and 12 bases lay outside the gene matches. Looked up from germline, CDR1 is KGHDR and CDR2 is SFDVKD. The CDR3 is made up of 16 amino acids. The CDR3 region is CATSALETGSRDTQYF. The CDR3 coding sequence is TGTGCCACCAGTGCTTTAGAGACAGGGTCTCGAGATACGCAGTATTTT.

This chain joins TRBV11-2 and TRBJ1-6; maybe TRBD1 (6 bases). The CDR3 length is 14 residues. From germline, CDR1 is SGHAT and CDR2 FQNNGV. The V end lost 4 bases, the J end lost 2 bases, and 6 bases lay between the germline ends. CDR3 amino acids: CASSWDTYNSPLHF. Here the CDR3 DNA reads TGTGCCAGCAGCTGGGACACCTATAATTCACCCCTCCACTTT.

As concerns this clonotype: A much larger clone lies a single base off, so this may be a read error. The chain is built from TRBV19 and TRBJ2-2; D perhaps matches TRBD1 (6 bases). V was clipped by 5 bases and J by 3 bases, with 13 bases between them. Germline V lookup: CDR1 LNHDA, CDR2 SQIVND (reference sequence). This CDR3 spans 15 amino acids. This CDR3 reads CASSYIGGDTGELFF. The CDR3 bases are TGTGCCAGTAGTTATATAGGGGGAGACACCGGGGAGCTGTTTTTT.

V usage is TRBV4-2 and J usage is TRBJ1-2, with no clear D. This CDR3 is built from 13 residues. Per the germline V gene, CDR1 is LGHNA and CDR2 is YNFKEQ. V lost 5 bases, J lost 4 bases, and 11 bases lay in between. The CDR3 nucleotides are TGTGCCAGCAGCGTCACAGCCACCTATGGCTACACCTTC. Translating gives CASSVTATYGYTF.

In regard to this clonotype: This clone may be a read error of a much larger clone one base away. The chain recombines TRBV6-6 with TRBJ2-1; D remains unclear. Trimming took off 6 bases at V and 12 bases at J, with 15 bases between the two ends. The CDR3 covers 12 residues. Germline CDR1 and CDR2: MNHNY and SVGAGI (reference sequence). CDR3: CASRRKAGVQFF. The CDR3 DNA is TGTGCCAGCAGGCGGAAAGCAGGCGTGCAGTTCTTC.

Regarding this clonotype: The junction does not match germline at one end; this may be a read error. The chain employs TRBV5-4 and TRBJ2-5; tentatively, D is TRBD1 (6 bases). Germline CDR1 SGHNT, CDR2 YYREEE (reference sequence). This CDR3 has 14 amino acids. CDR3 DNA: TGCGCCAGCAGTTCGGTGGGACAAGTAGAGACCCAGTACTTC. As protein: CASSSVGQVETQYF.